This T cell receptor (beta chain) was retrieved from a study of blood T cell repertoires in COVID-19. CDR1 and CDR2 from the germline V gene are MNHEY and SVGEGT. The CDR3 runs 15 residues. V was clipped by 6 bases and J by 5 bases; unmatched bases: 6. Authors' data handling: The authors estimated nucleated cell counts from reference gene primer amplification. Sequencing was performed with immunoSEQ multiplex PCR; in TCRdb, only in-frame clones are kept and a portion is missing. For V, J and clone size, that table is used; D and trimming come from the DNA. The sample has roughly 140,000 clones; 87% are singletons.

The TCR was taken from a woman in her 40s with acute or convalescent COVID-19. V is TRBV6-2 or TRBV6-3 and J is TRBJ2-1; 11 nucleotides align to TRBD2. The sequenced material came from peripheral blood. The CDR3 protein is CASSIPSGRNNEQFF. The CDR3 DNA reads TGTGCCAGCAGCATCCCTAGCGGGAGGAACAATGAGCAGTTCTTC.